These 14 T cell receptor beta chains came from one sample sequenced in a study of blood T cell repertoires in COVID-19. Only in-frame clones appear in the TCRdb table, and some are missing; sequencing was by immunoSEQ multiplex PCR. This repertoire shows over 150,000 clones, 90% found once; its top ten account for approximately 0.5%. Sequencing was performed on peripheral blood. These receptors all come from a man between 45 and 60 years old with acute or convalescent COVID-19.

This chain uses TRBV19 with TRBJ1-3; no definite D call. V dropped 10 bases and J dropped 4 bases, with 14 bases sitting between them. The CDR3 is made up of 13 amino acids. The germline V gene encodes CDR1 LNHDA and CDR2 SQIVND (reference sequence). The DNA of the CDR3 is TGTGCCACATTACGGGAAAGCGGAAACACCATATATTTT. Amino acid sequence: CATLRESGNTIYF.

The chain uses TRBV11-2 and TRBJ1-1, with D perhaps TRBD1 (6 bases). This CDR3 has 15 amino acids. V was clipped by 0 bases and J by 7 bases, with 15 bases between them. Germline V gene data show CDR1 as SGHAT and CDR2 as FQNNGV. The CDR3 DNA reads TGTGCCAGCAGCTTAGATCATGGGGGGGCGAGTGAAGCTTTCTTT. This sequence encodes CASSLDHGGASEAFF.

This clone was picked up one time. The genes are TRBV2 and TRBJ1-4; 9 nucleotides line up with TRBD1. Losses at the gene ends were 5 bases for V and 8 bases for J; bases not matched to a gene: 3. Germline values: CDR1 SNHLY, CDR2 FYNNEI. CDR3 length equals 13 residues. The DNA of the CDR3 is TGTGCCAGCAGTCCGGACAGGGGAGAAAAACTGTTTTTT. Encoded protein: CASSPDRGEKLFF.

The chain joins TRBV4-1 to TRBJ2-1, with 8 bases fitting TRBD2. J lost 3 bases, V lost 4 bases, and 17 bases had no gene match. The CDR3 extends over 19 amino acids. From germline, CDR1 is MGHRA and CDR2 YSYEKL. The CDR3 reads CASSPRLAFRSTGYNEQFF. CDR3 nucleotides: TGCGCCAGCAGCCCCAGACTAGCGTTTAGGTCGACGGGCTACAATGAGCAGTTCTTC.

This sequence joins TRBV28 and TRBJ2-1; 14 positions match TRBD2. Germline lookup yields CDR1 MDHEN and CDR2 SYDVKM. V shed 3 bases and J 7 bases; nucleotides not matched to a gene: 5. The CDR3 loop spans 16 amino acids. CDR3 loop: CASSFGLAGGQNEQFF. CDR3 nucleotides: TGTGCCAGCAGTTTCGGACTAGCGGGAGGCCAAAATGAGCAGTTCTTC.

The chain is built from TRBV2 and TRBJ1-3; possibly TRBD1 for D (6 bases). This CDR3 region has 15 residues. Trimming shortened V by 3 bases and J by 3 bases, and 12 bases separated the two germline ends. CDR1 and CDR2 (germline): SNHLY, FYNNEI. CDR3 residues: CASSEGPRGGNTIYF. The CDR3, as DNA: TGTGCCAGCAGTGAGGGGCCCAGGGGTGGAAACACCATATATTTT.

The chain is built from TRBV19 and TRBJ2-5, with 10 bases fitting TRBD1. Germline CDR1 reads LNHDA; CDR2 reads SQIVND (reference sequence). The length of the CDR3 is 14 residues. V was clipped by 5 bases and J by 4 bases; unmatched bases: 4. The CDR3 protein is CASSVRTGGETQYF. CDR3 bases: TGTGCCAGTAGTGTCAGGACAGGGGGAGAGACCCAGTACTTC.

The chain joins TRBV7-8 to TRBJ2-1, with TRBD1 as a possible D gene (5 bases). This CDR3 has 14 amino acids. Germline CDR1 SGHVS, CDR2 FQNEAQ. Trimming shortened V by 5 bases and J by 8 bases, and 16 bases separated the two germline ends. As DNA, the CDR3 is TGTGCCAGCAGCCGCAGGGTAGGGTTGGATGAGCAGTTCTTC. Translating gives CASSRRVGLDEQFF.

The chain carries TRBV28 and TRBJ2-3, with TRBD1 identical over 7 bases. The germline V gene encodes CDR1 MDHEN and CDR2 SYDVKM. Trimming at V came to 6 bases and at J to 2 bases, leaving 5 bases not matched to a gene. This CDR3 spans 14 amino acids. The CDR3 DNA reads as TGTGCCAGCAGCTCGGGACAGCCCACAGATACGCAGTATTTT. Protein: CASSSGQPTDTQYF.

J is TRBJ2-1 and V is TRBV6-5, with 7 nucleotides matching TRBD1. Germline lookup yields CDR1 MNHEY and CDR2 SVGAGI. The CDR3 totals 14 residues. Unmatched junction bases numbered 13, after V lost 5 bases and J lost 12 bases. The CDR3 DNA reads TGTGCCAGCAGTCCCCGGACAGGTCTAGGTCTGCAGTTCTTC. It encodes CASSPRTGLGLQFF.

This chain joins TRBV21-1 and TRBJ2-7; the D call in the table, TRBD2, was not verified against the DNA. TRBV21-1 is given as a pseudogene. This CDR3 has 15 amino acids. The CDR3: CASSKNGSSAYEQYF. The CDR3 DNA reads TGTGCCAGCAGCAAAAATGGGTCTAGCGCCTACGAGCAGTACTTC.

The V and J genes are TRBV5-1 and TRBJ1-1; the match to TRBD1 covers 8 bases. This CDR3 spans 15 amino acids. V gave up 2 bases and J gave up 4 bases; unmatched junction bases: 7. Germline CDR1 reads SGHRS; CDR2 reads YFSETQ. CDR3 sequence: CASSLTTGGGTEAFF. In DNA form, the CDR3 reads TGCGCCAGCAGCTTAACTACAGGGGGAGGCACTGAAGCTTTCTTT.

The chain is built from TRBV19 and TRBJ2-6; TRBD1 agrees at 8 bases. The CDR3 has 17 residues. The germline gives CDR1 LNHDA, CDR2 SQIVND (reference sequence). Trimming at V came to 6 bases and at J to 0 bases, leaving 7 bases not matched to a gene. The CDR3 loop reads CASSRQGHYSGANVLTF. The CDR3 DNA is TGTGCCAGTAGCCGACAGGGGCACTACTCTGGGGCCAACGTCCTGACTTTC.

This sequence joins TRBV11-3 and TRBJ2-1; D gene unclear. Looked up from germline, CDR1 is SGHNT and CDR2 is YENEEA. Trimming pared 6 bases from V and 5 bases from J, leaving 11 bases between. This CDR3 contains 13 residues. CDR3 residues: CASSLPGHNEQFF. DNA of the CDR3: TGTGCCAGCAGTTTACCAGGCCACAATGAGCAGTTCTTC.